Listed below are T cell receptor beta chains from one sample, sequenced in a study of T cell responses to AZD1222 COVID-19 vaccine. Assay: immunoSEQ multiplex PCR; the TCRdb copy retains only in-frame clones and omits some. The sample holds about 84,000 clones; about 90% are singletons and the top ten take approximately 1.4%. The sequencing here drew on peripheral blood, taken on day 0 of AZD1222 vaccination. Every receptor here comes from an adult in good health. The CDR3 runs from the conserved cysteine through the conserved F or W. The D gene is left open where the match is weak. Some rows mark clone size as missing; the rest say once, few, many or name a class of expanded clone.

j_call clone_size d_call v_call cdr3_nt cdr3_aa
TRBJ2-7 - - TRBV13 TGTGCCAGCAGCTTAGTAACTCGATCCTACGAGCAGTACTTC CASSLVTRSYEQYF
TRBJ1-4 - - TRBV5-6 TGTGCCAGCAGCTTAGGGGACCGGCTCGTGACTAATGAAAAACTGTTTTTT CASSLGDRLVTNEKLFF
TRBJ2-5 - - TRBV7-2 TGTGCCAGCAGCCCCAAGGTAGTAAGTCGGTGGGAGACCCAGTACTTC CASSPKVVSRWETQYF
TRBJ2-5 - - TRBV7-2 TGTGCCAGCAGCTTAGCGCGGCTAGCGGAGACCCAGTACTTC CASSLARLAETQYF
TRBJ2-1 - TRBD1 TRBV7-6 TGTGCCAGCAGCCCGGGGACAGGGAGCGGACTTGAGCAGTTCTTC CASSPGTGSGLEQFF
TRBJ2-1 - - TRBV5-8 TGTGCCAGCAGCCGAGAGAACTACAATGAGCAGTTCTTC CASSRENYNEQFF
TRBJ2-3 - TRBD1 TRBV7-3 TGTGCCAGCAGCAAGGGACAGGGGGTCGATAGTCGAGATACGCAGTATTTT CASSKGQGVDSRDTQYF
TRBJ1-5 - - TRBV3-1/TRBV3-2 TGTGCCAGCAGCCGAAGCGAAGTCAATCAGCCCCAGCATTTT CASSRSEVNQPQHF
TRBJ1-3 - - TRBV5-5 TGTGCCAGCAGCTTGGGCACGGGAGCAAACACCATATATTTT CASSLGTGANTIYF
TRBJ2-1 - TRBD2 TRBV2 TGTGCCAGCAGTCGACTAGCGGTTTACAATGAGCAGTTCTTC CASSRLAVYNEQFF
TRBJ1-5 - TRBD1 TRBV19 TGTGCCAGTAGTACTAACTGGGACAGGGCATATCAGCCCCAGCATTTT CASSTNWDRAYQPQHF
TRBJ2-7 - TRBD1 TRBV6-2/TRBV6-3 TGTGCCAGCAGCTCTCCAGGGGGCGGCTACGAGCAGTACTTC CASSSPGGGYEQYF
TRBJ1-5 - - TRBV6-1 TGTGCCAGCAGTGAAGCGCTCAGGGAAGGGTCGCCCCAGCATTTT CASSEALREGSPQHF
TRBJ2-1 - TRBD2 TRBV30 TGTGCCTGGAGTGTGTTAGCGGGATCCTACAATGAGCAGTTCTTC CAWSVLAGSYNEQFF
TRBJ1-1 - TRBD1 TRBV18 TGTGCCAGCTCACCAGAGCTCTGGACAGGGGGCGGGTACACTGAAGCTTTCTTT CASSPELWTGGGYTEAFF
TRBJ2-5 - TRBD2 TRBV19 TGTGCCAGTAGCGATAGCGGGAGGTCCGGGACCCAGTACTTC CASSDSGRSGTQYF
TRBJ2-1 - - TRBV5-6 TGTGCCAGCAGCTTGGCGGGGTACCCCGAAGGGTACAATGAGCAGTTCTTC CASSLAGYPEGYNEQFF
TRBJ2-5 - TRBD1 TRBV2 TGTGCCAGCAGTGAAGCTGGGAGGGGGACAGGGGGTCGTGAGACCCAGTACTTC CASSEAGRGTGGRETQYF
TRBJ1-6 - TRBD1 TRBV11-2 TGTGCCAGCAGCCGGGACAGGGGATCACCCCTCCACTTT CASSRDRGSPLHF
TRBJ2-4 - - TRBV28 TGTGCCAGCAGTTCGGTCCCATTCGAGGCCAAAAACATTCAGTACTTC CASSSVPFEAKNIQYF
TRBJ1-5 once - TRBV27 TGTGCCAGCAGTCCTCGGAATTCAGGGATCTTGGGCAATCAGCCCCAGCATTTT CASSPRNSGILGNQPQHF
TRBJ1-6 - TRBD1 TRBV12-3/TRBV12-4 TGTGCCAGCAGCCGAGGACAGGGCGCAACCCTCCACTTT CASSRGQGATLHF
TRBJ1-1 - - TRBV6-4 TGTGCCAGCAGTGAGACCCAGAACACTGAAGCTTTCTTT CASSETQNTEAFF
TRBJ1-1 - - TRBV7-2 TGTGCCAGCAGCCTAGGGACTCTCCAGGACACTGAAGCTTTCTTT CASSLGTLQDTEAFF
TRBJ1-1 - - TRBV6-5 TGTGCCAGCAGCCGGGACGGCCTTGAAGCTTTCTTT CASSRDGLEAFF
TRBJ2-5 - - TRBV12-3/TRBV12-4 TGTGCCAGCAGTTCGCGACCGAGGGAGACCCAGTACTTC CASSSRPRETQYF
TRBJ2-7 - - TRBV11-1 TGTGCCAGCAGCCCGCCTGGGACCAGGACGTACGAGCAGTACTTC CASSPPGTRTYEQYF
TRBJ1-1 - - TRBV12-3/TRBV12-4 TGTGCCAGCAGTTTGGCCCGAAACACTGAAGCTTTCTTT CASSLARNTEAFF
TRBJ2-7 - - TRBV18 TGTGCCAGCTCACCACCCAACGCCTACGAGCAGTACTTC CASSPPNAYEQYF
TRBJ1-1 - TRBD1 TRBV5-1 TGCGCCAGCAGCCTGACAGGGGGGCAAGCTTTCTTT CASSLTGGQAFF
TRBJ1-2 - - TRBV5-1 TGCGCCAGCAGCTTGGAGGGCAGCAACTATGGCTACACCTTC CASSLEGSNYGYTF
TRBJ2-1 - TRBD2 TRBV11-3 TGTGCCAGCAGCTCTTCGCTAGCGGGAGGGAACAATGAGCAGTTCTTC CASSSSLAGGNNEQFF
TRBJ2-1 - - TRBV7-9 TGTGCCAGCAGCATTGGACGTGGGCAGTTCTTC CASSIGRGQFF
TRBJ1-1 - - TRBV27 TGTGCCAGCAGTTCGAAAGGACAGACGAGGGCTGAAGCTTTCTTT CASSSKGQTRAEAFF
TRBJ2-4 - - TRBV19 TGTGCCAGTAGTCCTCCGGCCATTAAGAACATTCAGTACTTC CASSPPAIKNIQYF
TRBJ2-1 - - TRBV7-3 TGTGCCAGCAGCTTTACCAATGAGCAGTTCTTC CASSFTNEQFF
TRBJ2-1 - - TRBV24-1 TGTGCCACCAGTGATCCGAGCGGAAGCACTTACAATGAGCAGTTCTTC CATSDPSGSTYNEQFF
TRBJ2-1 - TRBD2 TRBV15 TGTGCCACCAGCAGAGAGGCCAGCGGGGTCACTGAGCAGTTCTTC CATSREASGVTEQFF
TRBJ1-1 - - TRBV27 TGTGCCAGCAGTTTAGGGAGGGAGGACACTGAAGCTTTCTTT CASSLGREDTEAFF
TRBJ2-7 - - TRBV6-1 TGTGCCAGCAGTGTTTCTCGGGGGGCTGGGGCCTACGAGCAGTACTTC CASSVSRGAGAYEQYF
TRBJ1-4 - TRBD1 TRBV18 TGTGCCAGCTCACCACCTGGTCAGGGGGCTGGTAATGAAAAACTGTTTTTT CASSPPGQGAGNEKLFF
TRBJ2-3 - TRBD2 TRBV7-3 TGTGCCAGCAGCCCCCGGATAGCGGGGGGAACCACAGATACGCAGTATTTT CASSPRIAGGTTDTQYF
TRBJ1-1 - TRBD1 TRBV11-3 TGTGCCAGCAGCCGAACCGGGACAGGGGCGGGCGAAGCTTTCTTT CASSRTGTGAGEAFF
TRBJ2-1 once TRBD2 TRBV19 TGTGCCAGTAGTAATAGCGGGACCTACAATGAGCAGTTCTTC CASSNSGTYNEQFF
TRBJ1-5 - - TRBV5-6 TGTGCCAGCAGCTTGGGAGACAGCAAGAATCAGCCCCAGCATTTT CASSLGDSKNQPQHF
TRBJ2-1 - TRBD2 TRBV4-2 TGTGCCAGCAGCCAAGCCGCAGGGGCGGGAGGGCCCAATGAGCAGTTCTTC CASSQAAGAGGPNEQFF
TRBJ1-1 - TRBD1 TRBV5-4 TGTGCCAGCAGCCCCCGGGACAGGGGGCCGGTCACTGAAGCTTTCTTT CASSPRDRGPVTEAFF
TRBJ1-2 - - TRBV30 TGTGCCTGGAGTACACAGCCGTACTATGGCTACACCTTC CAWSTQPYYGYTF
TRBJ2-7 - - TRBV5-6 TGTGCCAGCAGCTTGCCTTGGGACGGGCTCGAGCAGTACTTC CASSLPWDGLEQYF
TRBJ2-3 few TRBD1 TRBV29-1 TGCAGCGTTGAGGAACCACCAGGGGGCCGAGGGGTTAGCACAGATACGCAGTATTTT CSVEEPPGGRGVSTDTQYF
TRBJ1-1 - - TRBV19 TGTGCCAGTAGTGGATTCTGGTACACTGAAGCTTTCTTT CASSGFWYTEAFF
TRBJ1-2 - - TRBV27 TGTGCCAGCACCCCTAACGACGGCCCCTATGGCTACACCTTC CASTPNDGPYGYTF
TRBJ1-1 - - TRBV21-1 TGTGCCAGCAGGGTCGGAGGAGACACTGAAGCTTTCTTT CASRVGGDTEAFF